One sample yielded the 28 T cell receptor beta chains listed below, sequenced in a study of blood T cell repertoires in COVID-19. Repertoires were generated with immunoSEQ multiplex PCR, while TCRdb's copy carries only in-frame clones and drops some. The top ten hold over 9.5% of the sample, which has some 370,000 clones, 70% to 90% seen once. Sequencing was done on a sample of peripheral blood. These receptors were obtained from a woman younger than 45 with COVID-19, enrolled during active disease.

CDR3 sequence (DNA): TGCGCCAGCAGTGAGCGGGGAGGAACCTACGAGCAGTACTTC. It is translated as CASSERGGTYEQYF. The chain has TRBV10-1 and TRBJ2-7, with D tentatively TRBD2 (6 bases). The V end lost 2 bases, the J end lost 2 bases, and 10 bases lay between the germline ends. The CDR3 loop spans 14 amino acids. Germline-derived CDR1 and CDR2 are WNHNN and SYGVQD (reference sequence).

The table lists this clone with a count of one. The chain couples TRBV5-4 to TRBJ2-7, with a weak D call TRBD2 (7 bases). Germline CDR1 and CDR2: SGHNT and YYREEE (reference sequence). V lost 4 bases to trimming and J lost 3 bases, with 17 bases between them. The CDR3 covers 15 residues. The CDR3 DNA reads TGTGCCAGCAGCCTCCGTCGGAGGGGGGGCTACGAGCAGTACTTC. It encodes CASSLRRRGGYEQYF.

V gene TRBV5-4 combines with J gene TRBJ2-2; D gene ambiguous. This CDR3 has 14 amino acids. Between the trimmed V and J ends, which lost 2 bases and 1 base, there was a span of 6 bases. Germline values: CDR1 SGHNT, CDR2 YYREEE (reference sequence). The CDR3 nucleotides read TGTGCCAGCAGCTTAGCGATGAACACCGGGGAGCTGTTTTTT. Its translation: CASSLAMNTGELFF.

This chain joins TRBV29-1 and TRBJ2-1; TRBD1 is a possible D gene (6 bases). The CDR3 covers 11 residues. V lost 6 bases, J lost 12 bases, and 15 bases lay in between. CDR1 SQVTM and CDR2 ANQGSEA come from the germline V gene. The CDR3: CSVAGTRRQFF. CDR3 DNA sequence: TGCAGCGTCGCCGGGACAAGGCGGCAGTTCTTC.

The chain recombines TRBV24-1 with TRBJ2-5, with a possible D match to TRBD1 (8 bases). The CDR3 is 15 residues long. Germline loops: CDR1 KGHDR, CDR2 SFDVKD. Trimming removed 4 bases from V and 4 bases from J, with 15 bases in between. The CDR3 here is CATSDFTGGGETQYF. Here the CDR3 DNA reads TGTGCCACCAGTGACTTTACAGGGGGGGGAGAGACCCAGTACTTC.

This chain joins TRBV11-2 and TRBJ2-4; TRBD2 matches 10 bases. Unmatched junction bases numbered 19, after V lost 0 bases and J lost 8 bases. Germline-derived CDR1 and CDR2 are SGHAT and FQNNGV. CDR3 length: 20 residues. This CDR3 is CASSLDVVKTSGTWGDIQYF. CDR3 DNA: TGTGCCAGCAGCTTAGATGTAGTAAAAACTAGCGGGACCTGGGGGGACATTCAGTACTTC.

The chain joins TRBV3-1 (or the pseudogene TRBV3-2) to TRBJ2-5; D may be TRBD2 (7 bases). The CDR3 runs to 14 residues. Germline CDR1 and CDR2: LGHDT and YNNKEL (reference sequence). The germline V and J ends were trimmed by 2 bases and 4 bases, with 11 bases remaining between them. The CDR3 DNA is TGTGCCAGCAGCCAATCGGGGGGCGGAGAGACCCAGTACTTC. Protein sequence: CASSQSGGGETQYF.

This clone was observed a handful of times. The rearrangement joins TRBV2 to TRBJ1-1; a weak D match, TRBD1 (6 bases). The CDR3 spans 13 residues. Per the germline V gene, CDR1 is SNHLY and CDR2 is FYNNEI. V dropped 7 bases and J dropped 1 base, with 10 bases sitting between them. Written as DNA, the CDR3 is TGTGCCAGCAAGGGGGATTCGAACACTGAAGCTTTCTTT. Translation: CASKGDSNTEAFF.

With regard to this clone: This specimen includes other DNA sequences encoding the same CDR3. This chain connects TRBV2 to TRBJ2-1; D uncertain. CDR1 SNHLY and CDR2 FYNNEI come from the germline V gene. V shed 6 bases and J shed 4 bases, with 4 bases lying between them. The CDR3 is 11 amino acids. The CDR3 coding sequence is TGTGCCAGCAGCGGGTACAATGAGCAGTTCTTC. Its protein product is CASSGYNEQFF.

V and J are TRBV28 and TRBJ2-7, with TRBD2 matching 10 bases. CDR1 is MDHEN, CDR2 SYDVKM, per germline. J was trimmed by 1 base and V by 6 bases; bases with no gene match: 9. The CDR3 extends over 16 amino acids. The CDR3: CASSRESSGSSYEQYF. Here the CDR3 DNA reads TGTGCCAGCAGCAGGGAGTCTAGCGGGAGTTCCTACGAGCAGTACTTC.

The V gene is TRBV6-4, the J gene TRBJ1-1; D not resolved. CDR3 length: 15 amino acids. V was cut by 6 bases and J by 0 bases, with 14 bases left in between. Looked up from germline, CDR1 is MRHNA and CDR2 is SNTAGT. The CDR3 bases are TGTGCCAGCAGCAGGCCCCACCATGTGAACACTGAAGCTTTCTTT. Translated: CASSRPHHVNTEAFF.

J is TRBJ1-2 and V is TRBV29-1; D is possibly TRBD1 (5 bases). Germline CDR1 and CDR2: SQVTM and ANQGSEA. The CDR3 runs 12 residues. The V gene lost 6 bases and the J gene lost 6 bases, with 14 bases spanning the gap. This chain's CDR3 is CSVGRPGDGYTF. For the CDR3, the DNA is TGCAGCGTGGGACGGCCGGGGGATGGCTACACCTTC.

The chain has TRBV5-1 and TRBJ2-7; TRBD2 matches 11 bases. V gave up 4 bases and J gave up 2 bases; unmatched junction bases: 2. The germline CDR1 and CDR2 sequences are SGHRS and YFSETQ. CDR3 size: 14 residues. CDR3 in DNA: TGCGCCAGCAGCCCGGGACTAGCGGCCTACGAGCAGTACTTC. It translates to CASSPGLAAYEQYF.

Here the CDR3 DNA reads TGTGCCAGCAGGCCCTCCGTGGGCGCCTACAATGAGCAGTTCTTC. This gives the protein CASRPSVGAYNEQFF. The rearrangement joins TRBV7-2 to TRBJ2-1; no clear D. The CDR3 spans 15 residues. Germline V gives CDR1 SGHTA, CDR2 FQGNSA. Trimming took 6 bases from V and 2 from J, leaving 14 bases between them.

This chain links TRBV28 with TRBJ2-7; D is ambiguous. Germline assignment: CDR1 MDHEN and CDR2 SYDVKM. The CDR3 loop spans 11 amino acids. With 3 bases removed from V and 5 bases from J, the gap between germline ends came to 5 bases. This chain's CDR3 is CASSFGDEQYF. DNA for the CDR3: TGTGCCAGCAGTTTCGGTGACGAGCAGTACTTC.

The J gene is TRBJ2-7, the V gene TRBV7-2; 9 bases are a match to TRBD2. The V and J ends lost 5 bases and 0 bases, in that order; junction bases with no gene match: 5. The germline V gene has CDR1 SGHTA and CDR2 FQGNSA. This CDR3 contains 15 residues. CDR3 nucleotides: TGTGCCAGCAGCCGGACTAGCGACATCTCCTACGAGCAGTACTTC. Its protein product is CASSRTSDISYEQYF.

The CDR3 DNA is TGTGCCAGCTCACCACCGGGGGGAGCCACTGAAGCTTTCTTT. It is translated as CASSPPGGATEAFF. The chain has TRBV18 and TRBJ1-1, with D possibly being TRBD1 (5 bases). The ends were cut back, 0 bases at V and 4 bases at J, with 9 bases in the middle. The CDR3 has 14 amino acids. Looked up from germline, CDR1 is KGHSH and CDR2 is LQKENI.

This chain links TRBV5-4 with TRBJ2-3; 12 positions match TRBD2. V lost 0 bases, J lost 4 bases, and 9 bases stayed unmatched. The germline V gene encodes CDR1 SGHNT and CDR2 YYREEE (reference sequence). The CDR3 is 18 amino acids. CDR3 sequence reads: CASSLGLAGGFYADTQYF. As DNA, the CDR3 is TGTGCCAGCAGCTTGGGCCTAGCGGGAGGGTTCTACGCAGATACGCAGTATTTT.

This sequence joins TRBV7-9 and TRBJ2-5; 13 nucleotides align to TRBD2. CDR1 and CDR2 (germline): SEHNR, FQNEAQ (reference sequence). The CDR3 loop spans 16 amino acids. V trimming: 4 bases; J trimming: 4 bases; junction bases outside the gene matches: 6. CDR3 sequence reads: CASSSGTSGTGETQYF. The CDR3 coding sequence is TGTGCCAGCAGCTCGGGGACTAGCGGGACGGGAGAGACCCAGTACTTC.

This clone was seen just once. The chain carries TRBV2 and TRBJ2-5; 12 bases are a match to TRBD1. Germline assignment: CDR1 SNHLY and CDR2 FYNNEI. The CDR3 is 14 amino acids. The V gene end was trimmed by 8 bases and the J gene end by 5 bases; junction bases not matched to a gene: 6. CDR3 coding DNA: TGTGCCAGCTCACGGGACAGGGGGCTTGAGACCCAGTACTTC. Amino acids: CASSRDRGLETQYF.

V is TRBV5-6 and J is TRBJ1-5; D remains unclear. Trimming removed 5 bases at V and 4 bases at J, with 10 bases between. From germline, CDR1 is SGHDT and CDR2 YYEEEE. The CDR3 covers 13 residues. The CDR3 DNA is TGTGCCAGCAGGGAGGGTCGGAATCAGCCCCAGCATTTT. This gives the protein CASREGRNQPQHF.

For this clone: The same CDR3 arises from other DNA sequences in this sample as well. This rearrangement joins TRBV30 to TRBJ2-1; possible D gene TRBD1, 5 bases. This CDR3 contains 11 residues. With 2 bases removed from V and 9 bases from J, the gap between germline ends came to 8 bases. Germline V CDR1 and CDR2: GTSNPN, SVGIG (reference sequence). CDR3 in amino acids: CAWSPRGEQFF. CDR3 nucleotide sequence: TGTGCCTGGAGTCCTAGGGGTGAGCAGTTCTTC.

The chain combines TRBV2 with TRBJ2-5; D possibly corresponds to TRBD2 (5 bases). V shed 5 bases and J shed 1 base, with 14 bases lying between them. CDR3 length: 15 residues. Germline-derived CDR1 and CDR2 are SNHLY and FYNNEI. This CDR3 is CASSLLGRVQETQYF. DNA of the CDR3: TGTGCCAGCAGTTTACTAGGGCGGGTCCAAGAGACCCAGTACTTC.

This rearrangement joins TRBV3-1 (or the pseudogene TRBV3-2) to TRBJ2-3, with 9 bases that match TRBD2. Germline values: CDR1 LGHDT, CDR2 YNNKEL (reference sequence). The ends lost 5 bases at V and 0 bases at J; junction bases unmatched: 6. The CDR3 totals 16 residues. CDR3 bases: TGTGCCAGCAGCACTCGACTAGCGGAGAGCACAGATACGCAGTATTTT. This sequence encodes CASSTRLAESTDTQYF.

The chain combines TRBV28 with TRBJ2-5; 10 bases fit TRBD1. The CDR3 spans 14 residues. The germline V gene has CDR1 MDHEN and CDR2 SYDVKM. Trimming took 5 bases from V and 8 from J; bases not matched to a gene: 8. CDR3: CASSDRGRTITQYF. CDR3 nucleotides: TGTGCCAGCAGTGACAGGGGGCGAACAATCACCCAGTACTTC.

V usage is TRBV28 and J usage is TRBJ1-4, with D possibly matching TRBD1 (5 bases). Germline V gene sequence: CDR1 MDHEN, CDR2 SYDVKM. The CDR3 is 16 residues long. V was pared by 5 bases and J by 0 bases, with 13 bases between. The CDR3: CASSQGPLATNEKLFF. CDR3 nucleotides: TGTGCCAGCAGTCAGGGTCCTCTTGCAACTAATGAAAAACTGTTTTTT.

The DNA of the CDR3 is TGCAGCGTTGAAGGAGGTGCAGAAGCCAACACCGGGGAGCTGTTTTTT. Protein: CSVEGGAEANTGELFF. The chain uses TRBV29-1 and TRBJ2-2; the D is unclear. Trimming removed 1 base at V and 2 bases at J, with 14 bases between. The CDR3 has 16 residues. Looked up from germline, CDR1 is SQVTM and CDR2 is ANQGSEA.

The V gene is TRBV28, the J gene TRBJ1-6; D call uncertain. Deletions cut 3 bases from V and 7 bases from J, with 4 bases between. In germline, CDR1 is MDHEN, CDR2 SYDVKM. The CDR3 consists of 12 residues. This chain's CDR3 is CASSFQNSPLHF. The CDR3, as DNA: TGTGCCAGCAGTTTCCAAAATTCACCCCTCCACTTT.